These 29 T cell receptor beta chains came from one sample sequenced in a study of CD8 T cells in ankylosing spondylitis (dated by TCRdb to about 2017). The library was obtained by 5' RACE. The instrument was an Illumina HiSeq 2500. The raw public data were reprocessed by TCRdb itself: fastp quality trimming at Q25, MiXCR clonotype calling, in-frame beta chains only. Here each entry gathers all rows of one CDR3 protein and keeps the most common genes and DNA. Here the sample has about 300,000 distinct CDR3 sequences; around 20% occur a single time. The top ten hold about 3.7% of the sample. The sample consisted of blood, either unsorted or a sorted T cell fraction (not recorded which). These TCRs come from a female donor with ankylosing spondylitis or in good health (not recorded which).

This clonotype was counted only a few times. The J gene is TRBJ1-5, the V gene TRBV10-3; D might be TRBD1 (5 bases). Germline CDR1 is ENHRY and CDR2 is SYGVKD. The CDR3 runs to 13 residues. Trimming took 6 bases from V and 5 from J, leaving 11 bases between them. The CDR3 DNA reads TGTGCCATCAGCGGGACGGTGGATCAGCCCCAGCATTTT. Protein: CAISGTVDQPQHF.

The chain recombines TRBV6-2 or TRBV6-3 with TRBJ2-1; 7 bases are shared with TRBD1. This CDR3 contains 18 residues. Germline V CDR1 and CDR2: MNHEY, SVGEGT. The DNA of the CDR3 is TGTACCACCGACAACGACAGGCCAGGGGACAGCTCCTACAATGAGCAGTTCTTC. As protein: CTTDNDRPGDSSYNEQFF.

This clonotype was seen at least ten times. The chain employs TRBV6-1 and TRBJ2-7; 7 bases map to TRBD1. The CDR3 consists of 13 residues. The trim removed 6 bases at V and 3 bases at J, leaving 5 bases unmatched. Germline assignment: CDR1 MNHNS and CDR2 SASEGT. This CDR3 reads CASRPGQNYEQYF. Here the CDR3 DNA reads TGTGCCAGCAGGCCGGGACAGAACTACGAGCAGTACTTC.

The CDR3 reads CSARTAPSYNEQFF. The CDR3 DNA reads as TGCAGTGCTAGAACGGCGCCATCCTACAATGAGCAGTTCTTC. The chain has TRBV20-1 and TRBJ2-1; unclear D gene. This CDR3 spans 14 amino acids. Germline V CDR1 and CDR2: DFQATT, SNEGSKA (reference sequence). Trimming took off 2 bases at V and 1 base at J, with 9 bases between the two ends.

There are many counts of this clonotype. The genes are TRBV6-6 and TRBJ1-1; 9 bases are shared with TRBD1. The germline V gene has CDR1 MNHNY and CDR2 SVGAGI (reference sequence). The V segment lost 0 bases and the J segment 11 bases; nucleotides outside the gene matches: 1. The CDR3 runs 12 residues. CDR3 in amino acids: CASSYSTGGAFF. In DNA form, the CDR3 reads TGTGCCAGCAGTTACTCGACAGGGGGGGCTTTCTTT.

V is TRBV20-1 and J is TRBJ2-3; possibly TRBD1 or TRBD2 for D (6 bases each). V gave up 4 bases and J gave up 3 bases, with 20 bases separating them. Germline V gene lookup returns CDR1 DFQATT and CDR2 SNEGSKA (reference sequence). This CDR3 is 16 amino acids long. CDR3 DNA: TGCAGTGCTATACCTAGGGGGGCCGAAGGAACAGATACGCAGTATTTT. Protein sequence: CSAIPRGAEGTDTQYF.

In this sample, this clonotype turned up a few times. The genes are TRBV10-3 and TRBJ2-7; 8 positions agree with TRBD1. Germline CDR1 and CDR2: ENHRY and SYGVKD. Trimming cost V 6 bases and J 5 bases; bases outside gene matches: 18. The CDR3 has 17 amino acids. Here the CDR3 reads CAISDLPGTGYWDEQYF. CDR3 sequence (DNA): TGTGCCATCAGCGATCTTCCCGGGACAGGATACTGGGACGAGCAGTACTTC.

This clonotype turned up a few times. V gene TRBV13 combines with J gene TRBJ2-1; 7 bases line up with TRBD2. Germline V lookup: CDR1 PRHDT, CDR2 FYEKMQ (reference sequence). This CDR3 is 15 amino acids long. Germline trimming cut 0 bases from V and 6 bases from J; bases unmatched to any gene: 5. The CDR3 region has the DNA TGTGCCAGCAGCTTAGGTAGCGGGCGGGGCAATGAGCAGTTCTTC. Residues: CASSLGSGRGNEQFF. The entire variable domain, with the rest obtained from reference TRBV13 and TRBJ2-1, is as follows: AAGVIQSPRHLIKEKRETATLKCYPIPRHDTVYWYQQGPGQDPQFLISFYEKMQSDKGSIPDRFSAQQFSDYHSELNMSSLELGDSALYFCASSLGSGRGNEQFFGPGTRLTVL.

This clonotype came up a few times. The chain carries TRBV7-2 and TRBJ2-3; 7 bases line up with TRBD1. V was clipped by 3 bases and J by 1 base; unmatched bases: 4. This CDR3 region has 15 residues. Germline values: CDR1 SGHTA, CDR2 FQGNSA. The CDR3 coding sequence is TGTGCCAGCAGCTTGAGGGGGCTCGGCACAGATACGCAGTATTTT. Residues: CASSLRGLGTDTQYF.

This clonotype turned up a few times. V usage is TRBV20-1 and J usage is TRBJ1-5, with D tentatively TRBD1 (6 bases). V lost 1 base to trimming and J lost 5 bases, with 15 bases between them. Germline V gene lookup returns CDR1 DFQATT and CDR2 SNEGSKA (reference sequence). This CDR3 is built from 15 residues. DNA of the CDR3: TGCAGTGCTAGAGCTATCGCAGGGGAGGATCAGCCCCAGCATTTT. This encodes CSARAIAGEDQPQHF.

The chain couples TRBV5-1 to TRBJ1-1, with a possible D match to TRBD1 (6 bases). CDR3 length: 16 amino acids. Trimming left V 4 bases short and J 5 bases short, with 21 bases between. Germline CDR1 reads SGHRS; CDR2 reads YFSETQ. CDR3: CASSTPGRQGNTEAFF. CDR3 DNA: TGCGCCAGCAGCACCCCGGGCCGGCAGGGGAATACTGAAGCTTTCTTT.

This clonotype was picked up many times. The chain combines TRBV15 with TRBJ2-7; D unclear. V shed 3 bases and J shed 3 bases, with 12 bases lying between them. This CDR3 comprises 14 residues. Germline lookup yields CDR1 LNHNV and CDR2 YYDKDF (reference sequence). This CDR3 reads CATSSTERIYEQYF. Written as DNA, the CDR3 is TGTGCCACCAGCAGTACCGAGAGAATCTACGAGCAGTACTTC. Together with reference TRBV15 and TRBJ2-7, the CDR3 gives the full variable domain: DAMVIQNPRYQVTQFGKPVTLSCSQTLNHNVMYWYQQKSSQAPKLLFHYYDKDFNNEADTPDNFQSRRPNTSFCFLDIRSPGLGDTAMYLCATSSTERIYEQYFGPGTRLTVT.

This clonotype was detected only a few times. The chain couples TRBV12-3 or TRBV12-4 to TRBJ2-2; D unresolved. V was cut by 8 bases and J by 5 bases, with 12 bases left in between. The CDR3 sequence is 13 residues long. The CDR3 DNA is TGTGCCAGCTCCATACGACAAACCGGGGAGCTGTTTTTT. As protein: CASSIRQTGELFF.

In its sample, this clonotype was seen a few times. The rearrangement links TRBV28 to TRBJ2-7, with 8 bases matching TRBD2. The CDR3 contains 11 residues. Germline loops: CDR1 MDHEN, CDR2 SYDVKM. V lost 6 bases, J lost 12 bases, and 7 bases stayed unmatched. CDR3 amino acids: CASRFSGGTYF. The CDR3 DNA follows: TGTGCCAGCAGGTTCTCGGGGGGGACGTACTTC.

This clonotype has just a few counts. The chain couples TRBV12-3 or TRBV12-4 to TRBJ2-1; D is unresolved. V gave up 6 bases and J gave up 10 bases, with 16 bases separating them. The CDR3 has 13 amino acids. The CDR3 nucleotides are TGTGCCAGCAGCCGGACCCCCTCTAGGGAGCAGTTCTTC. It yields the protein CASSRTPSREQFF.

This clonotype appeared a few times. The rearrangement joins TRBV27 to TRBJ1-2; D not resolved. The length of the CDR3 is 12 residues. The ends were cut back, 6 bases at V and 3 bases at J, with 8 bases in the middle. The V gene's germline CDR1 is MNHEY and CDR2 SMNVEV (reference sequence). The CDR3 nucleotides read TGTGCCAGCAGGGGCGTGGACTATGGCTACACCTTC. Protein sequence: CASRGVDYGYTF.

The CDR3 loop reads CSATLPGEFYGYTF. The CDR3, as DNA: TGCAGTGCTACTCTACCGGGGGAATTCTATGGCTACACCTTC. The V call is TRBV20-1, the J call TRBJ1-2; D may be TRBD1 (5 bases). This CDR3 spans 14 amino acids. Germline V gives CDR1 DFQATT, CDR2 SNEGSKA (reference sequence). V lost 4 bases to trimming and J lost 4 bases, with 16 bases between them.

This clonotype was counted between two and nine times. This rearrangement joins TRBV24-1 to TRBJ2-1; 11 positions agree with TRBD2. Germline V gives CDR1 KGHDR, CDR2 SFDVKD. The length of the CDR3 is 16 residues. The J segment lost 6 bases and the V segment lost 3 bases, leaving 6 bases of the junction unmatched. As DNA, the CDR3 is TGTGCCACCAGTGATGCACTAGCGGGAGTCGGCAATGAGCAGTTCTTC. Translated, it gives CATSDALAGVGNEQFF.

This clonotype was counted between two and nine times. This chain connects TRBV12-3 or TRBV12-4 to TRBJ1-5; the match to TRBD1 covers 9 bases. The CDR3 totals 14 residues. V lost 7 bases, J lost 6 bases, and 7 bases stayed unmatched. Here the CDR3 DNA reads TGTGCCAGCATCGGACAGGGGCAGAGTCAGCCCCAGCATTTT. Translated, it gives CASIGQGQSQPQHF.

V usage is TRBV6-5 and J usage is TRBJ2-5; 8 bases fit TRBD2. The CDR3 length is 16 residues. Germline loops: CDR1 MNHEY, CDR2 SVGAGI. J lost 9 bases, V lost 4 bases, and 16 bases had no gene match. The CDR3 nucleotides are TGTGCCAGCAGTTTTCACTGGGGAGCGGGAGAGAGAGCCCAGTACTTC. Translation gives CASSFHWGAGERAQYF.

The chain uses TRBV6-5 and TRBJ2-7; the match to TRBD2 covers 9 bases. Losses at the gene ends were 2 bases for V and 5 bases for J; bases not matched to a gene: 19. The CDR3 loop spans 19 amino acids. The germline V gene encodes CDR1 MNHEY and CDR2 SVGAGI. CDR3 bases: TGTGCCAGCAGTTACGTGGGGGGGACTAGCAGCCTCCTCCCGGACGAGCAGTACTTC. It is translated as CASSYVGGTSSLLPDEQYF.

The CDR3 DNA reads as TGTGCCAGCAGTTACTCGATCCGGGTGAATTCACCCCTCCACTTT. Protein sequence: CASSYSIRVNSPLHF. This rearrangement joins TRBV6-5 to TRBJ1-6, with D unclear. V was clipped by 0 bases and J by 7 bases, with 10 bases between them. The length of the CDR3 is 15 residues. Germline CDR1 is MNHEY and CDR2 is SVGAGI.

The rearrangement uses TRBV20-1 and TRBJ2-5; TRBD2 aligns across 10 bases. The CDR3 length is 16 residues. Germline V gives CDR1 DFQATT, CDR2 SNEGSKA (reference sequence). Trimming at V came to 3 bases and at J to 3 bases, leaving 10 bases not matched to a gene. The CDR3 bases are TGCAGTGCTAGCCTAGCGGGAGATCAGATTAAAGAGACCCAGTACTTC. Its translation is CSASLAGDQIKETQYF.

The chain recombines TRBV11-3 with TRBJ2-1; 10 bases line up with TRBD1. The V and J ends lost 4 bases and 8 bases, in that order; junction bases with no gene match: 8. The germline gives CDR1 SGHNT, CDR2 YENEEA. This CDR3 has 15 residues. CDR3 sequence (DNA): TGTGCCAGCAGCTCCCGGGACAGGGGACGCGATGAGCAGTTCTTC. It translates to CASSSRDRGRDEQFF. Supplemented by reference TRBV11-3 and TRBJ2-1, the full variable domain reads EAGVVQSPRYKIIEKKQPVAFWCNPISGHNTLYWYLQNLGQGPELLIRYENEEAVDDSQLPKDRFSAERLKGVDSTLKIQPAELGDSAVYLCASSSRDRGRDEQFFGPGTRLTVL.

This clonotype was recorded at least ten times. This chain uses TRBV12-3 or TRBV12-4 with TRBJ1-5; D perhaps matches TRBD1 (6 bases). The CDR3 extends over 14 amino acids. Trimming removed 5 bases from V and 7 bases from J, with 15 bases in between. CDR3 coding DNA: TGTGCCAGCAGTGATAGGGGGGTTGAACAGCCCCAGCATTTT. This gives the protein CASSDRGVEQPQHF.

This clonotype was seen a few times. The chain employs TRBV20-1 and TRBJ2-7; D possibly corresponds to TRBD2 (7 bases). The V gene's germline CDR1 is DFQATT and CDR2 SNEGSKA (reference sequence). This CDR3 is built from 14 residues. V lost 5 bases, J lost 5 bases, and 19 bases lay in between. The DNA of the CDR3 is TGCAGTGCTCGGGGAGGGGACATTCGTAACGAGCAGTACTTC. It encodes CSARGGDIRNEQYF.

CDR3 sequence (DNA): TGTGCCAGCAGCCCCTGGGAGGATGAGCAGTTCTTC. It specifies CASSPWEDEQFF. The chain has TRBV11-2 and TRBJ2-1; D is perhaps TRBD2 (6 bases). V was trimmed by 5 bases and J by 8 bases, leaving 10 bases between them. CDR3 length equals 12 residues. Germline V gene data show CDR1 as SGHAT and CDR2 as FQNNGV.

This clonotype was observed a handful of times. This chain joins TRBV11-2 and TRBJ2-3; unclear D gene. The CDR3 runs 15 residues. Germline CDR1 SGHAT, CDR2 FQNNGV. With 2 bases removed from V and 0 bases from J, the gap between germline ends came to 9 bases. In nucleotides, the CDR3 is TGTGCCAGCAGCTTATTTGGTGGGAGCACAGATACGCAGTATTTT. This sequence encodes CASSLFGGSTDTQYF. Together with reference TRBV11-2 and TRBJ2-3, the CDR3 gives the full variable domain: EAGVAQSPRYKIIEKRQSVAFWCNPISGHATLYWYQQILGQGPKLLIQFQNNGVVDDSQLPKDRFSAERLKGVDSTLKIQPAKLEDSAVYLCASSLFGGSTDTQYFGPGTRLTVL.

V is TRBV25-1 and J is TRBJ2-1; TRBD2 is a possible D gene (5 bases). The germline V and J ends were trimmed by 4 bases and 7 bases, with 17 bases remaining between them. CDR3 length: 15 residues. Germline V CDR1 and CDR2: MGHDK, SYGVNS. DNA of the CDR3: TGTGCCAGCAGTGGGGCGGGCCGAGCGAAAAATGAGCAGTTCTTC. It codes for CASSGAGRAKNEQFF.